This T cell receptor (beta chain) is from a study of regulatory T cells in long-lasting Graves disease. Documented time point: newly diagnosed GD, antithyroid drugs for less than 3 months. PBMC RNA served as the TCR library source. This clonotype has a count of ten or more. The CDR3 spans 13 residues. Per the germline V gene, CDR1 is MDHEN and CDR2 is SYDVKM. Trimming stripped 6 bases from V and 8 bases from J, with 14 bases between. Arm-PCR with iRepertoire HTBI primers amplified the CDR3 regions for these TCR beta libraries. MiXCR, run by TCRdb on the multiplex PCR reads, gives a single entry per CDR3 protein. In the table there are about 430,000 distinct CDR3 sequences, about 15% of which are singletons. These sequences were also reported in another study, on T cells in Graves' hyperthyroidism and ophthalmopathy.

This specimen was peripheral blood mononuclear cells (PBMCs), taken at new diagnosis, from a patient treated with antithyroid drugs. The V and J genes are TRBV28 and TRBJ1-3; the D is unclear. The receptor was derived from a woman aged 40 to 50 with Graves disease. CDR3: CASSPSVRDTIYF. The DNA of the CDR3 is TGTGCCAGCAGCCCCTCAGTGAGGGACACCATATATTTT. The full variable domain, with the rest looked up from reference TRBV28 and TRBJ1-3, is DVKVTQSSRYLVKRTGEKVFLECVQDMDHENMFWYRQDPGLGLRLIYFSYDVKMKEKGDIPEGYSVSREKKERFSLILESASTNQTSMYLCASSPSVRDTIYFGEGSWLTVV.